Shown below are 21 T cell receptor beta chains from a single sample sequenced in a study of blood T cells in healthy people across ages. A second 7 to 11 cycle PCR used barcoded and J-beta primers. TCRdb fed the 5' RACE reads into MiXCR, producing one record per CDR3 protein. The sample consists of about 1,400,000 distinct CDR3 sequences, almost 60% of them appearing once. Sample: blood. These receptors were obtained from a man between 18 and 35 years old in good health.

This clonotype was observed a handful of times. The rearrangement uses TRBV29-1 and TRBJ2-7, with TRBD1 matching over 10 bases. Trimming removed 7 bases from V and 6 bases from J; junction bases left unmatched: 12. This CDR3 spans 14 amino acids. From germline, CDR1 is SQVTM and CDR2 ANQGSEA. CDR3 nucleotides: TGCAGCGCCGGCTGGGGACAGGGGTCAAGCGAGCAGTACTTC. This translates into CSAGWGQGSSEQYF.

This clonotype was picked up many times. The chain joins TRBV12-3 or TRBV12-4 to TRBJ2-7; 9 nucleotides match TRBD1. V lost 3 bases and J lost 2; bases outside the gene matches: 2. The CDR3 is 14 amino acids. The DNA of the CDR3 is TGTGCCAGCAGTTTGGACAGGGGAACCTACGAGCAGTACTTC. Translating it yields CASSLDRGTYEQYF.

The genes are TRBV7-9 and TRBJ2-1, with D possibly being TRBD2 (6 bases). V lost 5 bases to trimming and J lost 5 bases, with 19 bases between them. The CDR3 has 16 residues. Germline loops: CDR1 SEHNR, CDR2 FQNEAQ (reference sequence). The CDR3, as DNA: TGTGCCAGCAGCCAAACTTCGGGACTTGCACACAATGAGCAGTTCTTC. Protein sequence: CASSQTSGLAHNEQFF.

J is TRBJ1-2 and V is TRBV29-1; 7 bases align to TRBD1. The CDR3 length is 18 residues. Germline lookup yields CDR1 SQVTM and CDR2 ANQGSEA. Trimming at V came to 3 bases and at J to 5 bases, leaving 21 bases not matched to a gene. In DNA form, the CDR3 reads TGCAGCGTTGAGGGATCCCCTACTTCAACCGGGACAGTATATGGCTACACCTTC. Translated: CSVEGSPTSTGTVYGYTF.

In its sample, this clonotype was seen a few times. This chain joins TRBV10-3 and TRBJ1-6; no definite D call. Deletions cut 7 bases from V and 4 bases from J, with 8 bases between. Per germline, CDR1 ENHRY and CDR2 SYGVKD. The CDR3 has 13 amino acids. The CDR3 region is CAINPGYNSPLHF. The CDR3 nucleotides read TGTGCCATCAACCCAGGTTATAATTCACCCCTCCACTTT.

The chain couples TRBV24-1 to TRBJ1-2; 8 positions agree with TRBD1. Germline V gene data show CDR1 as KGHDR and CDR2 as SFDVKD. Trimming at V came to 12 bases and at J to 3 bases, leaving 8 bases not matched to a gene. The CDR3 is 13 residues long. The CDR3: CAASGGADYGYTF. The CDR3, as DNA: TGTGCCGCGTCAGGGGGCGCTGACTATGGCTACACCTTC.

This chain connects TRBV6-1 to TRBJ1-5; D possibly corresponds to TRBD1 (5 bases). From germline, CDR1 is MNHNS and CDR2 SASEGT. CDR3 size: 14 residues. V was clipped by 1 base and J by 4 bases, with 8 bases between them. CDR3 bases: TGTGCCAGCAGTGAAGGGGACTGTAATCAGCCCCAGCATTTT. This codes for CASSEGDCNQPQHF.

J is TRBJ2-5 and V is TRBV6-5; 7 bases align to TRBD2. Unmatched junction bases numbered 8, after V lost 4 bases and J lost 3 bases. Per the germline V gene, CDR1 is MNHEY and CDR2 is SVGAGI. The CDR3 totals 15 residues. For the CDR3, the DNA is TGTGCCAGCAGTTCGGGGGGTCGCGGGGAAGAGACCCAGTACTTC. Residues: CASSSGGRGEETQYF.

This rearrangement joins TRBV29-1 to TRBJ1-2, with D perhaps matching TRBD1 (5 bases). Trimming removed 1 base at V and 4 bases at J, with 13 bases between. The CDR3 extends over 14 amino acids. In germline, CDR1 is SQVTM, CDR2 ANQGSEA. CDR3 coding DNA: TGCAGCGTTGAAGGTCAGGGATGGGTCTATGGCTACACCTTC. Translated, it gives CSVEGQGWVYGYTF. Full variable domain (missing parts from reference TRBV29-1 and TRBJ1-2): SAVISQKPSRDICQRGTSLTIQCQVDSQVTMMFWYRQQPGQSLTLIATANQGSEATYESGFVIDKFPISRPNLTFSTLTVSNMSPEDSSIYLCSVEGQGWVYGYTFGSGTRLTVV.

V and J are TRBV29-1 and TRBJ2-4; D possibly corresponds to TRBD2 (6 bases). Near its end, the DNA agrees better with TRBJ2-7, so the J call may be wrong. The V gene's germline CDR1 is SQVTM and CDR2 ANQGSEA. The CDR3 extends over 14 amino acids. DNA for the CDR3: TGCAGCGTTACCCGGGGGTTGAGTCGGCACGAGCAGTACTTC. Its protein is CSVTRGLSRHEQYF.

The V and J genes are TRBV7-8 and TRBJ2-7; weak D call: TRBD2 (6 bases). Germline CDR1 and CDR2: SGHVS and FQNEAQ. The V end lost 1 base, the J end lost 0 bases, and 13 bases lay between the germline ends. CDR3 length: 16 amino acids. The CDR3 loop reads CASSLDPGASSYEQYF. CDR3 nucleotides: TGTGCCAGCAGCTTAGATCCGGGAGCGAGCTCCTACGAGCAGTACTTC.

This chain links TRBV20-1 with TRBJ2-4; unclear D gene. CDR3 length: 12 amino acids. Trimming stripped 6 bases from V and 7 bases from J, with 13 bases between. Germline values: CDR1 DFQATT, CDR2 SNEGSKA (reference sequence). The CDR3 is CSAPIIRNIQYF. In DNA form, the CDR3 reads TGCAGTGCACCAATAATTAGGAACATTCAGTACTTC.

The V and J genes are TRBV29-1 and TRBJ2-3, with 11 bases matching TRBD2. With 3 bases clipped from V and 2 bases from J, the junction kept 4 bases outside the gene matches. This CDR3 is 15 amino acids long. Germline assignment: CDR1 SQVTM and CDR2 ANQGSEA. CDR3 in amino acids: CSVELAGGNTDTQYF. The CDR3 DNA reads TGCAGCGTTGAGCTAGCGGGGGGCAACACAGATACGCAGTATTTT.

The V call is TRBV20-1, the J call TRBJ1-2; D unresolved. Between the trimmed V and J ends, which lost 3 bases and 6 bases, there was a span of 8 bases. The germline gives CDR1 DFQATT, CDR2 SNEGSKA (reference sequence). The CDR3 is made up of 11 amino acids. CDR3 amino acids: CSASRVDGYTF. CDR3 sequence (DNA): TGCAGTGCTAGTCGCGTGGATGGCTACACCTTC.

The rearrangement joins TRBV7-9 to TRBJ2-3; TRBD2 agrees at 8 bases. The J segment lost 5 bases and the V segment lost 0 bases, leaving 7 bases of the junction unmatched. CDR3 length: 16 residues. CDR1 SEHNR and CDR2 FQNEAQ come from the germline V gene (reference sequence). The DNA for the CDR3 is TGTGCCAGCAGCTTAGCGGCCGGGACTAGAGGAGATACGCAGTATTTT. This gives the protein CASSLAAGTRGDTQYF.

In this sample, this clonotype turned up a few times. This sequence joins TRBV29-1 and TRBJ2-3; 7 nucleotides agree with TRBD1. This CDR3 has 15 residues. Germline loops: CDR1 SQVTM, CDR2 ANQGSEA. Trimming at V came to 6 bases and at J to 1 base, leaving 10 bases not matched to a gene. The CDR3: CSVPQTGLGTDTQYF. The CDR3 coding sequence is TGCAGCGTGCCGCAGACAGGGTTGGGCACAGATACGCAGTATTTT.

The chain recombines TRBV4-1 with TRBJ1-2, with unresolved D. V lost 8 bases to trimming and J lost 7 bases, with 23 bases between them. The CDR3 runs to 15 residues. CDR1 is MGHRA and CDR2 is YSYEKL in the germline V gene. CDR3 bases: TGCGCCAGCCGCAGTACGACCAACAGCGGCTGTGGCTACACCTTC. Its protein is CASRSTTNSGCGYTF.

This clonotype appeared a few times. The V and J genes are TRBV7-2 and TRBJ2-5; TRBD1 is a possible D gene (7 bases). CDR1 and CDR2 from the germline V gene are SGHTA and FQGNSA. This CDR3 region has 15 residues. V was clipped by 4 bases and J by 4 bases, with 16 bases between them. DNA of the CDR3: TGTGCCAGCAGCTCACAGCAGGGGGGAAGAGAGACCCAGTACTTC. It is translated as CASSSQQGGRETQYF.

A single count supports this clonotype. This chain uses TRBV4-1 with TRBJ2-1; tentative D call: TRBD1 (5 bases). Germline loops: CDR1 MGHRA, CDR2 YSYEKL. The germline V and J ends were trimmed by 4 bases and 6 bases, with 19 bases remaining between them. The CDR3 covers 16 residues. CDR3 amino acids: CASSRIGRVKPNEQFF. The CDR3 DNA follows: TGCGCCAGCAGCCGGATTGGCAGGGTGAAGCCCAATGAGCAGTTCTTC.

CDR3 amino acids: CSARDTFMGGEQFF. In nucleotides, the CDR3 is TGCAGTGCTAGAGATACCTTTATGGGAGGTGAGCAGTTCTTC. The rearrangement uses TRBV20-1 and TRBJ2-7, with D tentatively TRBD2 (6 bases). The tail of the sequence fits TRBJ2-1 better, so the J call may be wrong. The germline CDR1 and CDR2 sequences are DFQATT and SNEGSKA (reference sequence). There are 14 residues in the CDR3.

This clonotype was detected only once. Here the CDR3 reads CASSLKTGGSYEQYF. DNA of the CDR3: TGTGCCAGCAGTTTAAAGACAGGGGGCTCCTACGAGCAGTACTTC. The chain combines TRBV27 with TRBJ2-7, with 9 bases aligning to TRBD1. The CDR3 contains 15 residues. V was clipped by 2 bases and J by 0 bases; unmatched bases: 2. CDR1 and CDR2 from the germline V gene are MNHEY and SMNVEV (reference sequence).